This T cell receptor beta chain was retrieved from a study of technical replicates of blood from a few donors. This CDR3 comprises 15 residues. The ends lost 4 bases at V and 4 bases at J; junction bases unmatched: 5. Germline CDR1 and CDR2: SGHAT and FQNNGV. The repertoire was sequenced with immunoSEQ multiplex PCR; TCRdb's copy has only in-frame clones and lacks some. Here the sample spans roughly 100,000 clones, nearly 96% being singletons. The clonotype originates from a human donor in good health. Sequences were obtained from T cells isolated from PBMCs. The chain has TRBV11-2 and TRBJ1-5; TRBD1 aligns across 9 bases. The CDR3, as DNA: TGTGCCAGCAGCTCTACGACAGGGGGAAATCAGCCCCAGCATTTT. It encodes CASSSTTGGNQPQHF. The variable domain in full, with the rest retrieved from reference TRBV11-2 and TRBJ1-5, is EAGVAQSPRYKIIEKRQSVAFWCNPISGHATLYWYQQILGQGPKLLIQFQNNGVVDDSQLPKDRFSAERLKGVDSTLKIQPAKLEDSAVYLCASSSTTGGNQPQHFGDGTRLSIL.